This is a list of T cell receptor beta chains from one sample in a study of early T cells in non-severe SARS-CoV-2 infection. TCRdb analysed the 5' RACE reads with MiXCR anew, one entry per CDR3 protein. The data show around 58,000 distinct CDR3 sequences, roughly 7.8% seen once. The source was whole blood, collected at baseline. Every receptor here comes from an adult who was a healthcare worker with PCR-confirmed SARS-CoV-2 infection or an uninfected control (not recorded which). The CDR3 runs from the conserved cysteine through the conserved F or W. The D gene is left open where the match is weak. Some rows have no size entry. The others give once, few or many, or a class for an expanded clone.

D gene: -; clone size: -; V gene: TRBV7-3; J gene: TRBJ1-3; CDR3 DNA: TGTGCCAGCAGCTCAGGCTCTGGAAACACCATATATTTT; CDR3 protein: CASSSGSGNTIYF
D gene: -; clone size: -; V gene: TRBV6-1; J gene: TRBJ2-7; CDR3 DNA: TGTGCCAGCAGCCCGGGACACTACGAGCAGTACTTC; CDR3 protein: CASSPGHYEQYF
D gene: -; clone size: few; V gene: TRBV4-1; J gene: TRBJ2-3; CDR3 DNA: TGCGCCAGCAGCCAAGTTGGGGCATTGGATACGCAGTATTTT; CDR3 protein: CASSQVGALDTQYF
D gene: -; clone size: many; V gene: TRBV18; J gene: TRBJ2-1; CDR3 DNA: TGTGCCAGCTCACCACCTTCGCGGGGTGACAATGAGCAGTTCTTC; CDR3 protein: CASSPPSRGDNEQFF
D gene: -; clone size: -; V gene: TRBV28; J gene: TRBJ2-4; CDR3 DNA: TGTGCCAGCAGTCCCGGGACCCCGGGGAACATTCAGTACTTC; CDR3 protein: CASSPGTPGNIQYF
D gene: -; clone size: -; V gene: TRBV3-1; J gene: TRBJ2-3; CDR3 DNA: TGTGCCAGCAGGGAGACAGGTTTCACAGATACGCAGTATTTT; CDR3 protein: CASRETGFTDTQYF
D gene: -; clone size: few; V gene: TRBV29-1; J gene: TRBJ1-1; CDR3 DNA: TGCAGCGTGAGCGGTCAGAACACTGAAGCTTTCTTT; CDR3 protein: CSVSGQNTEAFF
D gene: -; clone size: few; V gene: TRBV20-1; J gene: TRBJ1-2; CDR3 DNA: TGCAGTGCTAGAGACGCCCAGAGAGACTATGGCTACACCTTC; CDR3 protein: CSARDAQRDYGYTF
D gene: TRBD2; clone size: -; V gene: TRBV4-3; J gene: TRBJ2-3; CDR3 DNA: TGCGCCAGCAGCCAGCAGACTAGCGGTTACACAGATACGCAGTATTTT; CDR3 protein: CASSQQTSGYTDTQYF
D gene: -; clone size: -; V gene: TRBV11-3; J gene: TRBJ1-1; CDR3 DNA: TGTGCCAGCAGCTTAAACGGGCCCGCTTTCTTT; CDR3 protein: CASSLNGPAFF
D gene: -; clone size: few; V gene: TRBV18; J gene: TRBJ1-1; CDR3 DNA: TGTGCCAGCTCACCAGTAATGAAAAGGGACCGCACTGAAGCTTTCTTT; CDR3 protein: CASSPVMKRDRTEAFF
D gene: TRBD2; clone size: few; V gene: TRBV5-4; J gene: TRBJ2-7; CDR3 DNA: TGTGCCAGCAGCTTGCGGCGGGAGGGCCGTTACGAGCAGTACTTC; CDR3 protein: CASSLRREGRYEQYF
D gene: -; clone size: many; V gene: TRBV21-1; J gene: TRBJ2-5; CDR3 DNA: TGTGCCAGCAGCAAAGAGGGAGGGACTAGCGGAGAAGAGACCCAGTACTTC; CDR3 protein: CASSKEGGTSGEETQYF
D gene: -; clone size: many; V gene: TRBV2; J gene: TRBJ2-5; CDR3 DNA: TGTGCCAGCAGTGAGTACAGGGTACGAGAGACCCAGTACTTC; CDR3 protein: CASSEYRVRETQYF
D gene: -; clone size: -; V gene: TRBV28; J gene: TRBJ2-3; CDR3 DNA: TGTGCCAGCTTCACACCCCGGGAGTTCGGGACAGATACGCAGTATTTT; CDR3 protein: CASFTPREFGTDTQYF
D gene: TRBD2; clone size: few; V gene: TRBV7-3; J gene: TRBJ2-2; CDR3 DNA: TGTGCCAGCAGCTTAGTTGGCGGGAGCACCGGGGAGCTGTTTTTT; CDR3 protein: CASSLVGGSTGELFF
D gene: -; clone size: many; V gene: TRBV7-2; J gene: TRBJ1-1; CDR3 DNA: TGTGCCAGCAGCCCGCACCTGACAGTGAACACTGAAGCTTTCTTT; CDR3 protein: CASSPHLTVNTEAFF
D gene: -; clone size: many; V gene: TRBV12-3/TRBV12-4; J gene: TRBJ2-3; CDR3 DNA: TGTGCCAGCAGTTTTTCCTCGGGAGTCACAGATACGCAGTATTTT; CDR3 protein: CASSFSSGVTDTQYF
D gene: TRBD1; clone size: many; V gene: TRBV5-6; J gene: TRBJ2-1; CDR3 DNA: TGTGCCAGCAGCTTGGTCGGACAGGCCTACAATGAGCAGTTCTTC; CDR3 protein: CASSLVGQAYNEQFF
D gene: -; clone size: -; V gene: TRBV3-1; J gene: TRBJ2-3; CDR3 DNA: TGTGCCAGCAGAAGGGTTAGCACAGATACGCAGTATTTT; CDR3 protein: CASRRVSTDTQYF
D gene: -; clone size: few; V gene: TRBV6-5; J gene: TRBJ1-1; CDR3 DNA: TGTGCCGGCACCCGAAAGCGGTGGACTGAAGCTTTCTTT; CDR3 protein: CAGTRKRWTEAFF
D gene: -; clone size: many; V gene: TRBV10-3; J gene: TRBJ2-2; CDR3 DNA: TGTGCCATCAGGGAGGCCGTCATTGTAAGCACCGGGGAGCTGTTTTTT; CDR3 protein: CAIREAVIVSTGELFF
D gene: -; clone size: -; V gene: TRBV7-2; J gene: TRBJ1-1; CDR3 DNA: TGTGCCAGCAGCTTAAGAGGGGTCAAACCAGAAGCTTTCTTT; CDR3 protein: CASSLRGVKPEAFF
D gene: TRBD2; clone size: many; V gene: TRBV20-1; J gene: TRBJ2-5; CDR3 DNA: TGCAGTGCTGCCCGCCTAGCCCTTAGCGGGTCGGAGACCCAGTACTTC; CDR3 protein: CSAARLALSGSETQYF
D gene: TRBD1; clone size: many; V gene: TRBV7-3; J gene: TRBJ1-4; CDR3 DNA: TGTGCCAGCAGCTCTACAGGGGGGCACCATGAAAAACTGTTTTTT; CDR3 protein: CASSSTGGHHEKLFF
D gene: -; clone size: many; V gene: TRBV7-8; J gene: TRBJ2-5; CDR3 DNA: TGTGCCAGCTCGCCGAGCACGGAAGAGACCCAGTACTTC; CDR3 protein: CASSPSTEETQYF
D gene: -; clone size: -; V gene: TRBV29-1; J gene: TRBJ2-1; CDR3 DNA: TGCAGCGCCGAAAGGCAAAGGCAGTTCTTC; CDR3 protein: CSAERQRQFF
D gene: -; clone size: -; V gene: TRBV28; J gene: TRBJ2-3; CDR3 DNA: TGTGCCAGCAGTTTGTACAGGGTTGGGATACCAGATACGCAGTATTTT; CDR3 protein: CASSLYRVGIPDTQYF
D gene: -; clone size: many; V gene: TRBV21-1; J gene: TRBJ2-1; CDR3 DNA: TGTGCCAGTCAGACTAGCGGATCCTACAATGAGCAGTTCTTC; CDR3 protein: CASQTSGSYNEQFF
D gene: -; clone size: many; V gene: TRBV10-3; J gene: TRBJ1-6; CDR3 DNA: TGTGCCATCAGTGTTCAGGTCGGCCCCTCCTATAATTCACCCCTCCACTTT; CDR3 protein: CAISVQVGPSYNSPLHF
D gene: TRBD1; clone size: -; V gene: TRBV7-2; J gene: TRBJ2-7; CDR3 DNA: TGTGCCAGCAGCTTAGCCAGGGGGCCGTTCTACGAGCAGTACTTC; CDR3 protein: CASSLARGPFYEQYF
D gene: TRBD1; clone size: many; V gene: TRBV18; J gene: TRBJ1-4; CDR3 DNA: TGTGCCAGCTCCCCAACAGGGGCCACTAATGAAAAACTGTTTTTT; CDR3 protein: CASSPTGATNEKLFF
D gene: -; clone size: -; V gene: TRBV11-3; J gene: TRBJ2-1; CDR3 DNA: TGTGCCAGCAGCTCTCCGACGGTCAATGAGCAGTTCTTC; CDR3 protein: CASSSPTVNEQFF
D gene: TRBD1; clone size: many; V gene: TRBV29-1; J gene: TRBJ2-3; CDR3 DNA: TGCAGCGTCGCGACAGGGGGTCCCACAGATACGCAGTATTTT; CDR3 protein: CSVATGGPTDTQYF
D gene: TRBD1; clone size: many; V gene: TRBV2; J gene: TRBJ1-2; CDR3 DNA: TGTGCCAGCAGAGAGACAGGGGGATACTATGGCTACACCTTC; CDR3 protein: CASRETGGYYGYTF
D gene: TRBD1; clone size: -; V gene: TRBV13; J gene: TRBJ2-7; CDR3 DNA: TGTGCCAGCAGCAGACAGGGAGAATCCTACGAGCAGTACTTC; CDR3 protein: CASSRQGESYEQYF
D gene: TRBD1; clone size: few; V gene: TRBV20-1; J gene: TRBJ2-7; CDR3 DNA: TGCAGTGCGAGGGGACAGGATCTTATCTACGAGCAGTACTTC; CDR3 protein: CSARGQDLIYEQYF
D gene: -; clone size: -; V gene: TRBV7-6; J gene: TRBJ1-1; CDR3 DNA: TGTGCCAGCAGTATCGGGGTGAACACTGAAGCTTTCTTT; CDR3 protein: CASSIGVNTEAFF
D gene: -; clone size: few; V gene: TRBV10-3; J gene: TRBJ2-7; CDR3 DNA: TGTGCCATCAGTGAACCGACAGCTAGCTCCTACGAGCAGTACTTC; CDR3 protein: CAISEPTASSYEQYF
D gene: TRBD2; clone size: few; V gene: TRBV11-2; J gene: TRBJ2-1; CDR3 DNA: TGTGCCAGCAGCTTAATGAGCGGGAGGGTTGATGAGCAGTTCTTC; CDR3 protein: CASSLMSGRVDEQFF
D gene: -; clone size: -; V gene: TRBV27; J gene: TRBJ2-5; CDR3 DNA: TGTGCCAGCAGTTGGGGGGACCAAGAGACCCAGTACTTC; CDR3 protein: CASSWGDQETQYF
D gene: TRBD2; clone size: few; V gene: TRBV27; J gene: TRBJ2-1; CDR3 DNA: TGTGCCAGCAGTTCTAGCGGGAGGGCTTACAATGAGCAGTTCTTC; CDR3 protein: CASSSSGRAYNEQFF
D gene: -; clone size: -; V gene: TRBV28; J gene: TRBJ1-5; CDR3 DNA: TGTGCCAGCAGTTACCAGAATCAGCCCCAGCATTTT; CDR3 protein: CASSYQNQPQHF
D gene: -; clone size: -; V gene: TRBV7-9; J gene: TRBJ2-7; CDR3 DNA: TGTGCCAGCAGCTCCCGATACGAGCAGTACTTC; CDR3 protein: CASSSRYEQYF
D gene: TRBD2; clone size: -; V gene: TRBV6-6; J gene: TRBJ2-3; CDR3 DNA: TGTGCCAGCAGTTACCACGGACTAGCGGTTAGCACAGATACGCAGTATTTT; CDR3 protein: CASSYHGLAVSTDTQYF
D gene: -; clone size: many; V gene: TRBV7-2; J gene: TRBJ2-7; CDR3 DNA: TGTGCCAGCAGTTCGCCTAGCAGATACGAGCAGTACTTC; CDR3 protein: CASSSPSRYEQYF
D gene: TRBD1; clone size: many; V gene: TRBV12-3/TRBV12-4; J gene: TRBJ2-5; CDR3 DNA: TGTGCCAGCAGTTTCCGGCAGGGGGCTGGAGAGACCCAGTACTTC; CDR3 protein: CASSFRQGAGETQYF
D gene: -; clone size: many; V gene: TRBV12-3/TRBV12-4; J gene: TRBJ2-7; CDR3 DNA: TGTGCCAGCAGTTTAGGGGGAGTTTACGAGCAGTACTTC; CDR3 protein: CASSLGGVYEQYF
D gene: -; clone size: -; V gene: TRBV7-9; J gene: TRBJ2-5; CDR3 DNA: TGTGCCAGCAGCCCCCGGGACGGAGTATCGTTTCAGACCCAGTACTTC; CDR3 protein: CASSPRDGVSFQTQYF
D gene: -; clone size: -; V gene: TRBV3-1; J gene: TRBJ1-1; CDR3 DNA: TGTGCCAGCAGCCAAGTGGTAAGGGGGGAAGCTTTCTTT; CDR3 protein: CASSQVVRGEAFF
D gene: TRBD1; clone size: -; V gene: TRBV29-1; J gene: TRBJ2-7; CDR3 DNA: TGCAGCGACGACAGGGATATGATCTACGAGCAGTACTTC; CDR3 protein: CSDDRDMIYEQYF
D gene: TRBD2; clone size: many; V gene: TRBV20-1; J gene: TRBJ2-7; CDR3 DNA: TGCAGTGCTAGGACTAGCGGGAGTTTGTTTGAGCAGTACTTC; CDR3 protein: CSARTSGSLFEQYF